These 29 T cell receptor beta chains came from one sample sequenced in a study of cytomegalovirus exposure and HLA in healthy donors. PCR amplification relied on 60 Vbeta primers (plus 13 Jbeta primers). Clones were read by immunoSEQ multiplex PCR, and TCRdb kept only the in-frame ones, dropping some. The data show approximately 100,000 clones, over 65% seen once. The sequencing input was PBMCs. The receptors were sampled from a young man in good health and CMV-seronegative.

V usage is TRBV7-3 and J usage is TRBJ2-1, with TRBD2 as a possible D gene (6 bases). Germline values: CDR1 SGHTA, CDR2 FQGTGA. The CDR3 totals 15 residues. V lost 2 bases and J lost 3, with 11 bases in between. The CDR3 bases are TGTGCCAGCAGCTTAGGGTCTAGCGTCTACAATGAGCAGTTCTTC. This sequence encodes CASSLGSSVYNEQFF.

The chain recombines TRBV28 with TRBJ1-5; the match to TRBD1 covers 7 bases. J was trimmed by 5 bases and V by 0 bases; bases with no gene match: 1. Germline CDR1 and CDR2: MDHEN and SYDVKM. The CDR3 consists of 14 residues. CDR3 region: CASSLWGTDQPQHF. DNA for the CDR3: TGTGCCAGCAGTTTATGGGGGACAGATCAGCCCCAGCATTTT.

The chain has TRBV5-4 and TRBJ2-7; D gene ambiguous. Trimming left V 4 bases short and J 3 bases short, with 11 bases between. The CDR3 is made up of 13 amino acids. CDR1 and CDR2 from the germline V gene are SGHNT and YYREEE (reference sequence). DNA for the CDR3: TGTGCCAGCAGCGACGGAGTATACTACGAGCAGTACTTC. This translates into CASSDGVYYEQYF.

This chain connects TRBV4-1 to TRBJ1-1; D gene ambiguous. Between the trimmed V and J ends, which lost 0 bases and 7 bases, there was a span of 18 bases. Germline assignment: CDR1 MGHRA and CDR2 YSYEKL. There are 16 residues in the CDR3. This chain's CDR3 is CASSQDVAASSLEAFF. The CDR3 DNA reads TGCGCCAGCAGCCAAGATGTAGCTGCGAGCAGCCTTGAAGCTTTCTTT.

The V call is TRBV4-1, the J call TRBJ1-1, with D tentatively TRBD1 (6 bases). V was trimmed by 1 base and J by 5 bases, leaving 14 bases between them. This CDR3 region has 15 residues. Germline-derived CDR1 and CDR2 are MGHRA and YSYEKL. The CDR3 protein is CASSQGPGGWTEAFF. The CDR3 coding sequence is TGCGCCAGCAGCCAAGGACCGGGGGGCTGGACTGAAGCTTTCTTT.

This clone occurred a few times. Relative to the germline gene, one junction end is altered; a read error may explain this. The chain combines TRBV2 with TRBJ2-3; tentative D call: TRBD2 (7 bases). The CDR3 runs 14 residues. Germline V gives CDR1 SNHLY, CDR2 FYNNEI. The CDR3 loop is CASSEGGATATQYF. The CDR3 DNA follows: TGTGCCAGCAGTGAGGGGGGGGCTACAGCTACGCAGTATTTT. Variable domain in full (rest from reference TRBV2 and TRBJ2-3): EPEVTQTPSHQVTQMGQEVILRCVPISNHLYFYWYRQILGQKVEFLVSFYNNEISEKSEIFDDQFSVERPDGSNFTLKIRSTKLEDSAMYFCASSEGGATATQYFGPGTRLTVL.

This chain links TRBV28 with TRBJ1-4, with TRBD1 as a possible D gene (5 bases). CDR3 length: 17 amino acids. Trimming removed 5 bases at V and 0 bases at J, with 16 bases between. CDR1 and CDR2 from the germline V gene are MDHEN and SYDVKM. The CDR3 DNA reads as TGTGCCAGCAGTGCCTGGGCAGGGCCTTCAACTAATGAAAAACTGTTTTTT. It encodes CASSAWAGPSTNEKLFF.

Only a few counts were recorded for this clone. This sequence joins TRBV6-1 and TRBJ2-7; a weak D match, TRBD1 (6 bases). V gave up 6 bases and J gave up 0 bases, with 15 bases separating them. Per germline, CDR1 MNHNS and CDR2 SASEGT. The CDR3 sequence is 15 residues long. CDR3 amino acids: CASRTGRGGSYEQYF. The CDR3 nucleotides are TGTGCCAGCAGGACTGGCCGAGGGGGCTCCTACGAGCAGTACTTC.

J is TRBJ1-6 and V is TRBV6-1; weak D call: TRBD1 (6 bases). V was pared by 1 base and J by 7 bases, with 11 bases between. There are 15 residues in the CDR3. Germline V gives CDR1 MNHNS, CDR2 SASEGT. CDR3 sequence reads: CASSEVRGRNSPLHF. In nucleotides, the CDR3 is TGTGCCAGCAGTGAAGTCAGGGGACGAAATTCACCCCTCCACTTT.

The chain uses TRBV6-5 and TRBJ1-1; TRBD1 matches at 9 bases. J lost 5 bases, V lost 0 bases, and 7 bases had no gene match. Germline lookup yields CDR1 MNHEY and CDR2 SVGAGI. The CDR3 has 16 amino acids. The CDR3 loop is CASSYSLDRGLTEAFF. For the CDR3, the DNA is TGTGCCAGCAGTTACTCCCTGGACAGGGGATTAACTGAAGCTTTCTTT.

The CDR3 DNA follows: TGTGCCAGCAGCCCGACAGCAAGCTCCTACGAGCAGTACTTC. Translated, it gives CASSPTASSYEQYF. The J gene is TRBJ2-7, the V gene TRBV9; D may be TRBD1 (5 bases). The V end lost 4 bases, the J end lost 0 bases, and 11 bases lay between the germline ends. The CDR3 is 14 amino acids. Germline lookup yields CDR1 SGDLS and CDR2 YYNGEE. The entire variable domain, with the rest obtained from reference TRBV9 and TRBJ2-7, is as follows: DSGVTQTPKHLITATGQRVTLRCSPRSGDLSVYWYQQSLDQGLQFLIQYYNGEERAKGNILERFSAQQFPDLHSELNLSSLELGDSALYFCASSPTASSYEQYFGPGTRLTVT.

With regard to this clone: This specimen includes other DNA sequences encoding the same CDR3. The CDR3 protein is CASSLGGNYGYTF. The CDR3 bases are TGCGCCAGCAGCTTAGGGGGCAACTATGGCTACACCTTC. The chain combines TRBV5-1 with TRBJ1-2; 7 nucleotides align to TRBD1. CDR3 length equals 13 residues. Germline loops: CDR1 SGHRS, CDR2 YFSETQ. J lost 2 bases, V lost 2 bases, and 0 bases had no gene match.

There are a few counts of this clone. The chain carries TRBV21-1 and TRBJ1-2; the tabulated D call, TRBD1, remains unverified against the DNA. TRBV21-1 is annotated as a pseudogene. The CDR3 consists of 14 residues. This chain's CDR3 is CASSKETGGVKNTF. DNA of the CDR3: TGTGCCAGCAGCAAGGAGACAGGGGGCGTGAAAAACACCTTC.

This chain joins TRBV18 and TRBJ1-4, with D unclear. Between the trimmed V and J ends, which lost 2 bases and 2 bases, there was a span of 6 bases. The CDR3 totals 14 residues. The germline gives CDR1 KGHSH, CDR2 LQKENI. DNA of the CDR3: TGTGCCAGCTCACCATTCGGGACTAATGAAAAACTGTTTTTT. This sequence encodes CASSPFGTNEKLFF.

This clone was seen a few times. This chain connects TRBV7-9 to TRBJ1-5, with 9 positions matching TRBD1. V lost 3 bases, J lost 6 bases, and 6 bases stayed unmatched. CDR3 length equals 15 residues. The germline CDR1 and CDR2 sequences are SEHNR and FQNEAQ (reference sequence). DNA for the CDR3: TGTGCCAGCAGCTTCTCCGGGACAGGGCTTCAGCCCCAGCATTTT. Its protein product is CASSFSGTGLQPQHF.

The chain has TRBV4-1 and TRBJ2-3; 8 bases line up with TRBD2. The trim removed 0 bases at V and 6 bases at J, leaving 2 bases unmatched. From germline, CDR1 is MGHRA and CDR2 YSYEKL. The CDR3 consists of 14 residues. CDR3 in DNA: TGCGCCAGCAGCCAAGAAGCTAGCGGGGATACGCAGTATTTT. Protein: CASSQEASGDTQYF.

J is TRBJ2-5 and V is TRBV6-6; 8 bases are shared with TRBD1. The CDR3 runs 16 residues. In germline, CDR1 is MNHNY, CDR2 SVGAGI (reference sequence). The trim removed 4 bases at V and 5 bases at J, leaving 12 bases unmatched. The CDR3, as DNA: TGTGCCAGCAGTTTACGCCACCAGGGGGCAGGGGAGACCCAGTACTTC. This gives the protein CASSLRHQGAGETQYF.

The DNA for the CDR3 is TGCGCCAGCAGCCTCTGGGGGGGTTACGAGCAGTACTTC. The encoded protein is CASSLWGGYEQYF. The V call is TRBV4-3, the J call TRBJ2-7; TRBD2 agrees at 7 bases. J lost 4 bases, V lost 4 bases, and 4 bases had no gene match. Germline assignment: CDR1 LGHNA and CDR2 YSLEER. The CDR3 extends over 13 amino acids.

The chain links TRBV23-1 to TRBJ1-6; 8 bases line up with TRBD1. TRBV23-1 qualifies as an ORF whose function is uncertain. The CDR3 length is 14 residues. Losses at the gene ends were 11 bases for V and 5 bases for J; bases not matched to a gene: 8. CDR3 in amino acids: CAVTGGSDNSPLHF. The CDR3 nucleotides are TGCGCCGTAACAGGGGGATCCGATAATTCACCCCTCCACTTT.

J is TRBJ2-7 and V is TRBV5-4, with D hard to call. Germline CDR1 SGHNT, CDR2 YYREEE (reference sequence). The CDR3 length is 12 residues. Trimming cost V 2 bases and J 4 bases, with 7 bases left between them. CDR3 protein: CASSLFGYEQYF. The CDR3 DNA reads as TGTGCCAGCAGCTTATTCGGTTACGAGCAGTACTTC.

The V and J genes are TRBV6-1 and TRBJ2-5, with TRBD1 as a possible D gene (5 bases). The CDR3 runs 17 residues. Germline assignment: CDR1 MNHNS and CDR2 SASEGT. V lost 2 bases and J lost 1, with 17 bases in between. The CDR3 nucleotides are TGTGCCAGCAGTGAATTCAATAGGAACAGGCTCCAAGAGACCCAGTACTTC. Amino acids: CASSEFNRNRLQETQYF.

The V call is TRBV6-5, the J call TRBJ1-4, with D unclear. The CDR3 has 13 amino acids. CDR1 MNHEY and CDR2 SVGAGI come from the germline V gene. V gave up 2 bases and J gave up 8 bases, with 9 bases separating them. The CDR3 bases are TGTGCCAGCAGTTACAGGGCGGGGGAAAAACTGTTTTTT. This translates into CASSYRAGEKLFF.

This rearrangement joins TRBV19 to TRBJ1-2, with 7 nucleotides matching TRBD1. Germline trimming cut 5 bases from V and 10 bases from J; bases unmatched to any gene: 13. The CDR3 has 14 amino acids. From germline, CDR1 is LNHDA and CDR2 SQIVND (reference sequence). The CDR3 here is CASSPRRDRVTYTF. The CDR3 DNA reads TGTGCCAGTAGTCCCCGACGAGACAGGGTAACCTACACCTTC.

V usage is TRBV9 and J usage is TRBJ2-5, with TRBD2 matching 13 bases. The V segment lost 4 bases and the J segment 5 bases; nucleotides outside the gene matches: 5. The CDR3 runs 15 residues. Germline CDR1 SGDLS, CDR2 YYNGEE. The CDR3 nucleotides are TGTGCCAGCAGCTTACCGACTAGCGGGAGGGAGACCCAGTACTTC. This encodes CASSLPTSGRETQYF.

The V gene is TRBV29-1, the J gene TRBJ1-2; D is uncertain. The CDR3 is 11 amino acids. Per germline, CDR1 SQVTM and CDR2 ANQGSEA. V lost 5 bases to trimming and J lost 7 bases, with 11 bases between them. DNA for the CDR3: TGCAGCGTTCAAGGGAGAGGTGGCTACACCTTC. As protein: CSVQGRGGYTF.

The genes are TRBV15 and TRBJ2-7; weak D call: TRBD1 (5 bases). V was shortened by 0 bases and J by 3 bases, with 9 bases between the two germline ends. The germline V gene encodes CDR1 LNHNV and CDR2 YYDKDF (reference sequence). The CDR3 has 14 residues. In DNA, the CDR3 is TGTGCCACCAGCAGAGATATCGACAGCTACGAGCAGTACTTC. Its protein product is CATSRDIDSYEQYF.

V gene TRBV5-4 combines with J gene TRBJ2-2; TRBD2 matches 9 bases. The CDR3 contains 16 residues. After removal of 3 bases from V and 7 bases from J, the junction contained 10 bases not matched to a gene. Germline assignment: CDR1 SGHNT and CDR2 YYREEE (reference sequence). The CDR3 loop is CASSSSGTSTYGELFF. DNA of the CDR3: TGTGCCAGCAGCTCCTCCGGGACTAGCACCTACGGGGAGCTGTTTTTT.

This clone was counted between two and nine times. The DNA for the CDR3 is TGTGCCATCAGTGTTAAGGGGGCCCAAGAGACCCAGTACTTC. Translated, it gives CAISVKGAQETQYF. The chain combines TRBV10-3 with TRBJ2-5; 7 bases line up with TRBD1. The CDR3 runs to 14 residues. V was pared by 4 bases and J by 1 base, with 3 bases of the junction left unmatched. Per germline, CDR1 ENHRY and CDR2 SYGVKD.

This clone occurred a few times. This CDR3 is CASRRVETQYF. CDR3 coding DNA: TGTGCCAGCAGGAGGGTGGAGACCCAGTACTTC. The J gene is TRBJ2-5, the V gene TRBV28; tentatively, D is TRBD2 (5 bases). The CDR3 length is 11 residues. Germline V gene lookup returns CDR1 MDHEN and CDR2 SYDVKM. Deletions cut 6 bases from V and 5 bases from J, with 7 bases between.